Shown below are 7 T cell receptor beta chains from a single sample sequenced in a study of graft-versus-host responses after intestinal transplantation (dated by TCRdb to 2020 to 2022). The antigens these receptors bind are not known. Read against the paper, the sample's time point label means: cells obtained before transplantation from donor or recipient. The library came from the immunoSEQ multiplex PCR assay. TCRdb stores this immuneACCESS table with in-frame sequences only. Part of the clones is absent; in the studies checked, under half of the shortfall reflects unresolved V genes, and no reason is known for the rest. The sample records 80,000 to 90,000 clones, approximately 87% of which are singletons. The ten largest clones add up to 0.11% of the sample. Sequencing used unstimulated CD4+ T cells sorted from spleen or lymph node cells, obtained before intestinal transplant. The receptors come from a human donor who received an intestinal transplant.

This CDR3 is CASSSQGAGNTEAFF. CDR3 coding DNA: TGTGCCAGCAGTTCCCAGGGGGCTGGGAACACTGAAGCTTTCTTT. The chain links TRBV27 to TRBJ1-1, with TRBD1 matching 8 bases. In germline, CDR1 is MNHEY, CDR2 SMNVEV (reference sequence). V was pared by 4 bases and J by 1 base, with 5 bases of the junction left unmatched. The CDR3 sequence is 15 residues long.

The CDR3 region is CASSYSWTPFSPLHF. CDR3 nucleotides: TGTGCCAGCAGTTACAGCTGGACACCCTTTTCACCCCTCCACTTT. This chain links TRBV6-5 with TRBJ1-6, with D maybe TRBD1 (5 bases). The germline V and J ends were trimmed by 2 bases and 9 bases, with 14 bases remaining between them. The CDR3 runs 15 residues. Germline V lookup: CDR1 MNHEY, CDR2 SVGAGI.

This clone was seen only once. The rearrangement joins TRBV11-1 to TRBJ1-2; D gene uncertain. V dropped 2 bases and J dropped 2 bases, with 12 bases sitting between them. Germline V CDR1 and CDR2: SGHAT, FQDESV (reference sequence). The CDR3 loop spans 15 amino acids. The CDR3 sequence: CASSLQRGSNYGYTF. The CDR3 DNA sequence: TGTGCCAGCAGCTTACAGCGTGGCAGCAACTATGGCTACACCTTC.

This chain connects TRBV10-3 to TRBJ2-2; D is unresolved. V dropped 4 bases and J dropped 4 bases, with 19 bases sitting between them. From germline, CDR1 is ENHRY and CDR2 SYGVKD. CDR3 size: 17 residues. This CDR3 is CAISGKGSDKLTGELFF. CDR3 bases: TGTGCCATCAGTGGGAAAGGCAGCGATAAGCTCACCGGGGAGCTGTTTTTT.

The gene calls are TRBV10-2 and TRBJ1-6, with no clear D. Trimming took 2 bases from V and 8 from J, leaving 7 bases between them. The germline V gene has CDR1 WSHSY and CDR2 SAAADI. The CDR3 sequence is 13 residues long. The CDR3 DNA sequence: TGCGCCAGCAGTGAGAGTCCGGATTCACCCCTCCACTTT. This translates into CASSESPDSPLHF.

The chain is built from TRBV21-1 and TRBJ2-7; whether TRBD1, the table's D call, matches the DNA was not checked. TRBV21-1 is flagged as a pseudogene. This CDR3 region has 16 residues. CDR3: CASSKTGTAYFYEQYF. Here the CDR3 DNA reads TGTGCCAGCAGCAAAACCGGGACAGCATATTTCTACGAGCAGTACTTC.

This rearrangement joins TRBV11-2 to TRBJ2-5; TRBD2 matches 10 bases. This CDR3 region has 17 residues. Germline V gene data show CDR1 as SGHAT and CDR2 as FQNNGV. The V segment lost 4 bases and the J segment 4 bases; nucleotides outside the gene matches: 12. The CDR3 is CASSSGLATGVPETQYF. The CDR3 DNA is TGTGCCAGCAGCTCGGGACTAGCGACGGGGGTCCCAGAGACCCAGTACTTC.